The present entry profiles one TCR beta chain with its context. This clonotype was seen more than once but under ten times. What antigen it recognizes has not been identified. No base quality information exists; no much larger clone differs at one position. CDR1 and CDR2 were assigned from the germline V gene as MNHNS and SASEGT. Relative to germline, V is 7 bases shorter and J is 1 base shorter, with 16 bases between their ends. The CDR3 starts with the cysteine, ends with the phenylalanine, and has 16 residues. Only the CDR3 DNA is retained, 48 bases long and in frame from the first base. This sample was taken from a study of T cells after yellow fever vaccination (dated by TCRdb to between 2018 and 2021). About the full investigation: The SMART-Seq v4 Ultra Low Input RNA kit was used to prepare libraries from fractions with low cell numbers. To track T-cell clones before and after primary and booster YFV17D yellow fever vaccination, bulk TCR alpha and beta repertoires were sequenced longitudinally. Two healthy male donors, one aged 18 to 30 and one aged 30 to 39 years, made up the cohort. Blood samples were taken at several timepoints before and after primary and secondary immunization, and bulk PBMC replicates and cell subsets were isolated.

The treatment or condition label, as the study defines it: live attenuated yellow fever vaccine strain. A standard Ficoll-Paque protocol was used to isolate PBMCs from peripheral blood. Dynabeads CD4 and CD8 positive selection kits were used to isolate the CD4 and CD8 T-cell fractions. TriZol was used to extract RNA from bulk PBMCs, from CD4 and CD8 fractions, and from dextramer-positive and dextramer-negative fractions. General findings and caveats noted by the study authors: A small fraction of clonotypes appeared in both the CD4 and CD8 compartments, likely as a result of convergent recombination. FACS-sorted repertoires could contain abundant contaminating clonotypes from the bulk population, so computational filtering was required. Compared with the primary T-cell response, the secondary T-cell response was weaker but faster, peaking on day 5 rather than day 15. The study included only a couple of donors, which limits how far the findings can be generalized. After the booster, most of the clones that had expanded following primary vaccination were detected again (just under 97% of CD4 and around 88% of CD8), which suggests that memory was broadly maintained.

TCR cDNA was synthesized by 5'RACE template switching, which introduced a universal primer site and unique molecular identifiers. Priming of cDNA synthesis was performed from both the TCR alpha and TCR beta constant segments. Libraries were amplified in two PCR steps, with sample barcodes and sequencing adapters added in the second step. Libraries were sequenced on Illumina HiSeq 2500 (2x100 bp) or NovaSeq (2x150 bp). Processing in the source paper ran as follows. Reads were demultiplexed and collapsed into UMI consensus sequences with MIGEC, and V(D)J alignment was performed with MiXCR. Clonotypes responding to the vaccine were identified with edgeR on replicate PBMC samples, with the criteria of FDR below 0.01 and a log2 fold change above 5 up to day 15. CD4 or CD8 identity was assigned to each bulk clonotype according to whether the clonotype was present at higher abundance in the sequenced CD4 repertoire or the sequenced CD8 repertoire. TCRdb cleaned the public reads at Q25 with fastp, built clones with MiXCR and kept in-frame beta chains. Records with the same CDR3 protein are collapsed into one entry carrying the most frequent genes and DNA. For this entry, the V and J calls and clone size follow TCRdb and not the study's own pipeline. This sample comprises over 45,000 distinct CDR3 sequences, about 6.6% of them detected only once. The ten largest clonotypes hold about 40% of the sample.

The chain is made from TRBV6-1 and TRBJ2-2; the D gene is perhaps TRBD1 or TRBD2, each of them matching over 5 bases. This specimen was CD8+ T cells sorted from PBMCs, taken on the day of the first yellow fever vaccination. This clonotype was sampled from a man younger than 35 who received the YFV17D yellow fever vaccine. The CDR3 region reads CASTQATTGNTGELFF. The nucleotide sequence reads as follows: TGTGCCAGCACCCAGGCGACTACAGGGAACACCGGGGAGCTGTTTTTT.